The rows below give T cell receptor beta chains drawn from one sample of a study of control samples from healthy donors and cancer patients. Assay used: immunoSEQ multiplex PCR; TCRdb lists only in-frame clones, some missing. Of around 100,000 clones in the sample, approximately 84% are singletons; the top ten hold about a sixth. The specimen was blood. These receptors all come from a woman in her fifties or sixties in good health. Both conserved end residues are part of each CDR3. The D gene is left open where the match is weak. The size entry is marked missing in some rows and otherwise reads once, few, many or a size class.

d_call clone_size j_call v_call cdr3_aa cdr3_nt
- - TRBJ1-2 TRBV3-1/TRBV3-2 CASSTGGYGYTF TGTGCCAGCAGCACGGGAGGCTATGGCTACACCTTC
TRBD1 - TRBJ1-2 TRBV6-2/TRBV6-3 CASSADRVGGYTF TGTGCCAGCAGCGCGGACAGGGTAGGAGGCTACACCTTC
TRBD1 - TRBJ1-2 TRBV14 CASSLGTASFYGYTF TGTGCCAGCAGCCTTGGGACAGCGTCCTTCTATGGCTACACCTTC
- once TRBJ1-1 TRBV20-1 CSASETEAFF TGCAGTGCCAGTGAAACTGAAGCTTTCTTT
TRBD1 few TRBJ1-2 TRBV3-1/TRBV3-2 CASSQRQGQGYTF TGTGCCAGCAGCCAGCGACAGGGGCAAGGCTACACCTTC
- - TRBJ1-2 TRBV5-1 CASSLVSLSYGYTF TGCGCCAGCAGCTTGGTTTCGCTCTCCTATGGCTACACCTTC
TRBD1 - TRBJ1-2 TRBV7-9 CASSSYPGTVYGYTF TGTGCCAGCAGCTCCTACCCGGGGACAGTCTATGGCTACACCTTC
TRBD2 - TRBJ2-1 TRBV5-1 CASRQTSGSHNEQFF TGCGCCAGCCGCCAAACTAGCGGGAGTCACAATGAGCAGTTCTTC
- - TRBJ1-5 TRBV12-3/TRBV12-4 CATTTVSNQPQHF TGTGCCACCACGACCGTTAGCAATCAGCCCCAGCATTTT
TRBD2 - TRBJ2-5 TRBV6-5 CASSSGGAWETQYF TGTGCCAGCAGTAGCGGGGGGGCGTGGGAGACCCAGTACTTC
TRBD1 few TRBJ2-2 TRBV5-5 CASSKGAQGELFF TGTGCCAGCAGTAAGGGGGCGCAAGGGGAGCTGTTTTTT
TRBD2 - TRBJ2-1 TRBV10-3 CAISESERGGRNEQFF TGTGCCATCAGTGAGTCGGAGCGGGGGGGCCGAAATGAGCAGTTCTTC
- - TRBJ2-2 TRBV18 CASSLPGSIRTPGELFF TGTGCCAGCTCCCTACCGGGGTCAATCCGGACCCCCGGGGAGCTGTTTTTT
- - TRBJ1-2 TRBV19 CASQTQDYGYTF TGTGCCAGCCAGACTCAGGACTATGGCTACACCTTC
TRBD1 - TRBJ1-3 TRBV2 CASRLTGSGNTIYF TGTGCCAGCAGACTGACAGGGTCTGGAAACACCATATATTTT
- - TRBJ2-3 TRBV4-2 CASSQGLVTDTQYF TGTGCCAGCAGCCAAGGACTCGTGACAGATACGCAGTATTTT
- - TRBJ1-1 TRBV3-1/TRBV3-2 CASSQEGSLNTEAFF TGTGCCAGCAGCCAAGAGGGGTCCTTGAACACTGAAGCTTTCTTT
TRBD1 once TRBJ2-1 TRBV7-3 CASSVGDRHYNEQFF TGTGCCAGCTCCGTCGGGGACAGACACTACAATGAGCAGTTCTTC
- - TRBJ1-1 TRBV19 CASSPPGQGGLLRAFF TGTGCCAGTAGTCCCCCTGGGCAAGGGGGGCTTTTGAGAGCTTTCTTT
- - TRBJ1-1 TRBV7-8 CASSLQGNTEAFF TGTGCCAGCAGCTTACAGGGGAACACTGAAGCCTTCTTT
- - TRBJ2-7 TRBV29-1 CSVDSGGRYEQYF TGCAGCGTTGACTCGGGGGGCCGCTACGAGCAGTACTTC
- - TRBJ1-5 TRBV18 CASSPGRGQQPQHF TGTGCCAGCTCACCAGGCAGGGGCCAACAGCCCCAGCATTTT